The source of this T cell receptor (delta chain) is a study of γδ T cells in repeated Plasmodium falciparum infection. Flow sorting of PBMC yielded separate Vgamma9/Vdelta2+ and Vdelta2-negative gammadelta T cell populations for bulk repertoire analysis. Each sorted gammadelta sample had TRG and TRD chains sequenced. TCRdb re-identified clones in the multiplex PCR reads via CATT. The top ten clones hold over 8.5% of a sample with roughly 93,000 delta-chain clones, roughly 0.98% of them seen once. This clone was detected ten times or more. Other nucleotide sequences in the sample specify the same CDR3. Looked up from germline, CDR1 is TSWWSYY and CDR2 is QGS. V lost 0 bases and J lost 4; bases outside the gene matches: 13. The CDR3 sequence is 19 residues long.

This clonotype was sampled from a pool of human donors (malaria-infected and uninfected, not separated). The chain joins TRDV1 to TRDJ1, with 11 bases identical to TRDD3. Sequenced input: gamma-delta T cells from blood. CDR3 DNA sequence: TGTGCTCTTGGGGAACTTCCTCACAACTGGGGGATATGCAACGATAAACTCATCTTT. This gives the protein CALGELPHNWGICNDKLIF.